This T cell receptor (beta chain) was observed in a study of response to subunit inactivated influenza vaccine (dated by TCRdb to about 2018). For the wider study: To follow how T cells responded to a trivalent subunit inactivated influenza vaccine, the researchers relied on deep quantitative profiling of the T cell receptor repertoire.

Looking up the germline V gene yields CDR1 SGHRS and CDR2 YFSETQ. Cut back by 0 bases and 4 bases, the V and J ends lie 13 bases apart. The CDR3 goes from the cysteine to the phenylalanine over 15 residues. Only CDR3 DNA remains: 45 bases, in frame from the first base. The library came from RT-PCR. Instrument on record: Illumina HiSeq 2500. The public reads were reprocessed in TCRdb via fastp at Q25 and MiXCR, keeping in-frame beta chains. Merged by CDR3 protein, the rows form single entries marked with the most common genes and DNA. For this sample the table gives about 480,000 distinct CDR3 sequences, of which 25% were detected only once. Approximately 2% of the sample belongs to the ten largest clones. Study-wide findings and limitations: According to the authors, only a limited number of new T cells may be recruited by each seasonal influenza vaccination.

This clonotype occurred a few times. This clone's antigen is unknown. No base-level quality is on record; no much larger clone is a single base apart. The chain links TRBV5-1 with TRBJ1-1, and the D gene may be TRBD1, 6 bases matching. The sequence derives from a man in his fifties who received an inactivated influenza vaccine. Donor details come from another sample of the same person, matched by shared clones. The source material was CD4+ T cells sorted from PBMCs, sampled about 5 days after vaccination. The CDR3 protein is CASSLGTGSGTEAFF. The base sequence is TGCGCCAGCAGCTTGGGAACAGGGTCAGGCACTGAAGCTTTCTTT.